This T cell receptor beta chain was found in a study of blood T cell repertoires in COVID-19 (dated by TCRdb to the early 2020s). With respect to the entire study: The collaborator samples originated in the United States, Italy and Spain and spanned the acute and convalescent phases of COVID-19. The prospective study material was composed of cDNA or gDNA derived from T cells, B-cell-depleted T cells, or PBMCs. Subjects who had been exposed to COVID-19, were actively infected with it, or had recovered from it provided the deeply sampled blood TCRbeta repertoires that made up the dataset. The repertoires were released in a freely available public database meant as a resource for research on the immune response to SARS-CoV-2. The samples were drawn from two sources: the first 160 participants of the ongoing ImmuneRACE study, and fewer than 1,500 subjects contributed by 6 global collaborators. A de-identified subject ID, COVID-19 status, age in years and sex were almost always included in the sample metadata. HLA class I and class II types, where available, came from metadata supplied by the sample provider rather than from assay-based typing. Results the study describes overall, beyond this receptor: Clinical and demographic metadata were provided uncurated, with the amount varying by source and participant.

Including cysteine and phenylalanine, the CDR3 has 15 amino acids. Just CDR3 DNA is preserved here, 45 bases in frame from base 1. V is cut back by 4 bases and J by 2 bases, with 5 bases in the junction unmatched. CDR1 and CDR2, per the germline V gene, are SGHRS and YFSETQ. TCRbeta CDR3 regions were amplified from genomic DNA using the immunoSEQ Assay, a bias-controlled multiplex PCR. In the paper's pipeline: Nucleated cell counts per sample were estimated from amplification of reference gene primers within the assay. To quantify the absolute abundance of each unique TCRbeta CDR3 rearrangement, sequence reads were collapsed and filtered. For each sample, productive Simpson clonality was calculated as the square root of Simpson's diversity index over productive rearrangements. TCRdb re-hosts the immuneACCESS table, in-frame sequences only. Its copies lack some clones; in the studies checked, an unresolved V gene accounts for under half of them, and the cause for the rest is not known. D and trimming were read from the DNA, whereas the V and J calls and clone size are those reported in that table. Recorded for this sample are a few hundred thousand clones; 70% to 90% of them occurred a single time. Around 13% of the sample goes to the ten largest clones.

One collaborating source in Seattle enrolled patients while the patients were actively infected and followed the patients over time throughout the course of disease. Collaborating institutions collected whole blood in K2EDTA tubes following their own protocols. Collaborator samples were shipped for TCRbeta analysis as frozen whole blood, isolated PBMCs, or DNA extracted from either sample type. In the case of this clone: This receptor's antigen is unknown. The input lacks base qualities; no much larger clone sits a single base away.

The receptor comes from a woman aged 70 to 79 with COVID-19, enrolled during active disease. Source material: peripheral blood. The rearrangement combines TRBV5-1 with TRBJ2-1; the junction holds 8 bases that match TRBD1. Here the CDR3 is given as CASSGQGAAYNEQFF. The nucleotide sequence reads TGCGCCAGCAGCGGGCAGGGGGCGGCCTACAATGAGCAGTTCTTC.